This T cell receptor (beta chain) appears in the sequencing data of a study of T cells in Graves' hyperthyroidism and ophthalmopathy. Study results and limitations: Blood shared most expanded thyroid clonotypes above 0.001.

The CDR3 has 18 residues. Per the germline V gene, CDR1 is MGHRA and CDR2 is YSYEKL. V gave up 0 bases and J gave up 0 bases, with 16 bases separating them. Amplified TCR beta CDR3 regions came from RNA transcripts. First-round RT-PCR with HTBI primers amplified the TCR CDR3 region. TCRdb itself ran the multiplex PCR reads through MiXCR, one entry per CDR3 protein. The sample records 350,000 or so distinct CDR3 sequences, about a sixth being singletons. Subjects aged 18 to 65 presented with newly diagnosed hyperthyroidism of less than 2 months' duration. For this clonotype: Its cognate antigen is unknown.

This clonotype was obtained from a woman in her 30s with Graves' hyperthyroidism that later progressed to Graves' ophthalmopathy. The specimen was blood. V gene TRBV4-1 combines with J gene TRBJ2-3; unclear D gene. The CDR3 region is CASSQDGAYDLSTDTQYF. The DNA of the CDR3 is TGCGCCAGCAGCCAAGATGGAGCGTACGACCTGAGCACAGATACGCAGTATTTT.